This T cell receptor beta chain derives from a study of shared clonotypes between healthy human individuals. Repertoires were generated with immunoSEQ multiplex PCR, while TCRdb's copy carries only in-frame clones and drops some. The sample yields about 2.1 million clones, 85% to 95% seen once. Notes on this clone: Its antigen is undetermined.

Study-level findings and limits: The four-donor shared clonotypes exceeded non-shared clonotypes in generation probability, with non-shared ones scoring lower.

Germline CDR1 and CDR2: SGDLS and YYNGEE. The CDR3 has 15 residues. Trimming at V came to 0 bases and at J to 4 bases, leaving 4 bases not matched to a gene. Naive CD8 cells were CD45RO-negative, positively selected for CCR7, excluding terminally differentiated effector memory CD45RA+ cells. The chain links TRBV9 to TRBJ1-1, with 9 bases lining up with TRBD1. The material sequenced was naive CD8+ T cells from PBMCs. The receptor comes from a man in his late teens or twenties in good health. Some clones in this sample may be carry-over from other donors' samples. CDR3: CASSVGDRAGTEAFF. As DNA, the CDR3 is TGTGCCAGCAGCGTAGGGGACAGGGCAGGCACTGAAGCTTTCTTT.